This T cell receptor beta chain was sequenced in a study of blood T cell repertoires in COVID-19. As originally analysed: Nucleated cell counts were estimated from reference gene primer amplification. The table came from immunoSEQ multiplex PCR; TCRdb's copy has only in-frame clones and leaves some out. Clonal size and the V and J genes are those of that table, whereas D and trimming came from the DNA. The sample consists of 150,000 to 180,000 clones, roughly nine tenths of them appearing once. There are 14 residues in the CDR3. Germline V gene sequence: CDR1 SNHLY, CDR2 FYNNEI. V gave up 4 bases and J gave up 10 bases; unmatched junction bases: 6.

The gene calls are TRBV2 and TRBJ1-6, with TRBD1 matching over 8 bases. This clonotype was obtained from a woman aged 70 to 79 with acute or convalescent COVID-19. The sequencing sample was made of peripheral blood. In DNA, the CDR3 is TGTGCCAGCAGTGTGGGGACAGGTTCCTCACCCCTCCACTTT. As protein: CASSVGTGSSPLHF.